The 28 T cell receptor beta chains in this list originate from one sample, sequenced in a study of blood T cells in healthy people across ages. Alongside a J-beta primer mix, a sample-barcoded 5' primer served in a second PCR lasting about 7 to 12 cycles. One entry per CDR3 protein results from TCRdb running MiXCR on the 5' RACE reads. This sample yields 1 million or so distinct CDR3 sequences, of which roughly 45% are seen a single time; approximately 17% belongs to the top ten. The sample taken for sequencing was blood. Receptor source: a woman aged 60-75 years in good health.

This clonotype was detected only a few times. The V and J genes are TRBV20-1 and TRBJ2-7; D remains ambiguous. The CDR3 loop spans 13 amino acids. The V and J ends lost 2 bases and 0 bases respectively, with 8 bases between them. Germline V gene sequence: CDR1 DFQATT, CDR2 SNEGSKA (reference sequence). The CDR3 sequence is CSARPTDSYEQYF. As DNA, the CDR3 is TGCAGTGCTAGACCCACAGACTCCTACGAGCAGTACTTC.

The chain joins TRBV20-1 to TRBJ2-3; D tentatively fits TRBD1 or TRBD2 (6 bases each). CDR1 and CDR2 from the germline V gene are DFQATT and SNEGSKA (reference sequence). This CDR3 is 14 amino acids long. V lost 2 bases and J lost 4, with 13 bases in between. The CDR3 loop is CSARRRGSADTQYF. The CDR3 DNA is TGCAGTGCTAGACGGAGGGGGAGCGCAGATACGCAGTATTTT.

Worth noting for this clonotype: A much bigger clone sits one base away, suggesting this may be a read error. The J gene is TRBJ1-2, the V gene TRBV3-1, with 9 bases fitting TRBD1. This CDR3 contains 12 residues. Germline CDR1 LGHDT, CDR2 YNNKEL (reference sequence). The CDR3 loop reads CGSSRDRVGYTF. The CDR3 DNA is TGTGGCAGCAGCAGGGACAGGGTCGGCTACACCTTC.

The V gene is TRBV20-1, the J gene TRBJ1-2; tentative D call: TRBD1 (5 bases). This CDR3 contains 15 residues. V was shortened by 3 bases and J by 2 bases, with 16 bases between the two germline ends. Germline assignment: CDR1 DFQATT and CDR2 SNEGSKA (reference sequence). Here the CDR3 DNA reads TGCAGTGCTAGTCAGCCTCGAGGGGCCAACTATGGCTACACCTTC. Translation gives CSASQPRGANYGYTF.

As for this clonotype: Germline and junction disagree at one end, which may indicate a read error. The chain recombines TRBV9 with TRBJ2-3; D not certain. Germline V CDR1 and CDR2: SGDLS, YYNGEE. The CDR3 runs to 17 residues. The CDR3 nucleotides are TGTACCAGCAGCGTACCGTCCCAGGACGACCTCACAGATACGCAGTATTTT. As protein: CTSSVPSQDDLTDTQYF.

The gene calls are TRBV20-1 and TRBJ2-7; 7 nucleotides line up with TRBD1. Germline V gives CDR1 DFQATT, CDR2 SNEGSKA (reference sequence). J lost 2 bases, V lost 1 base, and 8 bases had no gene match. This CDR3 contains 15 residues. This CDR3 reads CSARAPGQKTYEQYF. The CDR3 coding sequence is TGCAGTGCTAGAGCCCCGGGACAGAAAACCTACGAGCAGTACTTC.

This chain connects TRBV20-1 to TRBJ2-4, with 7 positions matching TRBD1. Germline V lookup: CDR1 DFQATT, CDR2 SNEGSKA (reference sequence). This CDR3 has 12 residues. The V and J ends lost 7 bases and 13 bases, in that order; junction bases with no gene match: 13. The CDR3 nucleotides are TGCAGTGACAGACAGGGCTCGAGGGAGCAGTACTTC. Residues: CSDRQGSREQYF.

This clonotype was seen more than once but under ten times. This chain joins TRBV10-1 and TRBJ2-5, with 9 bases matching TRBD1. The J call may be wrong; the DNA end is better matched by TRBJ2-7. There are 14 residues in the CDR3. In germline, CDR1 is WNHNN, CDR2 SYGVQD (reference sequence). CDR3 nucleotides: TGCGCCAGCAGTGATAAGGGACAGGGTTACGAGCAGTACTTC. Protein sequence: CASSDKGQGYEQYF.

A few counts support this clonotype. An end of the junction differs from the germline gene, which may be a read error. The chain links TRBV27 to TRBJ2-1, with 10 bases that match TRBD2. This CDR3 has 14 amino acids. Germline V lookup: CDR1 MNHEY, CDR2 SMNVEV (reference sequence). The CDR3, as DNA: TGTGCCAGCAGGAGCGGGAGGGCCTATAATGAGCAGTTCTTC. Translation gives CASRSGRAYNEQFF.

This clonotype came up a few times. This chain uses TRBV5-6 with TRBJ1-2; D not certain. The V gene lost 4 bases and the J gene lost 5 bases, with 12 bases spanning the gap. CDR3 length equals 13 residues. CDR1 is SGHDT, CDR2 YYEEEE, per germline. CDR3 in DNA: TGTGCCAGCAGCGATCCCTTTCGGTATGGCTACACCTTC. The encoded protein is CASSDPFRYGYTF.

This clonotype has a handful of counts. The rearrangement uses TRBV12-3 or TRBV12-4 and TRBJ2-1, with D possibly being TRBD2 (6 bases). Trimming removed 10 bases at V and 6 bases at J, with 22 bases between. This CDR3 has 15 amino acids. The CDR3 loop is CAISGGRGARNEQFF. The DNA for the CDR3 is TGTGCCATCTCCGGAGGGCGTGGGGCTCGCAATGAGCAGTTCTTC.

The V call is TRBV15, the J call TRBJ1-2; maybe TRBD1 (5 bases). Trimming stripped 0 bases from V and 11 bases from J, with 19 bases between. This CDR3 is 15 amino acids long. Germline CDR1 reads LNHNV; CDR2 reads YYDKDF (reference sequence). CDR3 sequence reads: CATSRDTSGPAGYTF. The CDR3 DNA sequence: TGTGCCACCAGCAGAGATACTTCGGGGCCCGCGGGGTACACCTTC.

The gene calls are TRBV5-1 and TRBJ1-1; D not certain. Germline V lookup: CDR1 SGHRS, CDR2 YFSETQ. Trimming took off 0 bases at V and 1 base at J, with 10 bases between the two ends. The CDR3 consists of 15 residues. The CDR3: CASSLAGSPNTEAFF. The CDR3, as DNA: TGCGCCAGCAGCTTGGCCGGCAGCCCGAACACTGAAGCTTTCTTT.

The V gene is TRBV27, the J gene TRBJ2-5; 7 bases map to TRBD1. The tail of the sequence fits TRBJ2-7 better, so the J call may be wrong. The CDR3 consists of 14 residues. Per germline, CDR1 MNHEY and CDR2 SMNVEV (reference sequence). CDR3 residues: CASTKQGRAYEQYF. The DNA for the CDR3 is TGTGCCAGCACCAAACAGGGGCGCGCCTACGAGCAGTACTTC.

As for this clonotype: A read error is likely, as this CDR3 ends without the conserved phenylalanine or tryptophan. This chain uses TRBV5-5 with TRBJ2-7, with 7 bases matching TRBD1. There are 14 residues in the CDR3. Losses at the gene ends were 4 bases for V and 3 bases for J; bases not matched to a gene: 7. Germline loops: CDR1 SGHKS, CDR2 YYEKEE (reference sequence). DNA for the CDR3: TGTGCCAGCAGCACTCGGACAGGAGGCTACGAGCAGTACATC. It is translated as CASSTRTGGYEQYI.

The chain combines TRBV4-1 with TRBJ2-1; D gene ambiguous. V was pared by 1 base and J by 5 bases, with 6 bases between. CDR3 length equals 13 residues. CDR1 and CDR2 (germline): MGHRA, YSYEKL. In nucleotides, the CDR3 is TGCGCCAGCAGCCAAGGTAGGAACAATGAGCAGTTCTTC. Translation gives CASSQGRNNEQFF.

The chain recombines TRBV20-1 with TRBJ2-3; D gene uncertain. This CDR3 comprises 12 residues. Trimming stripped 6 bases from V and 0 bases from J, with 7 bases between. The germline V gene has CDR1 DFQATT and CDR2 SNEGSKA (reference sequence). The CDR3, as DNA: TGCAGTGCGTGTCCTAGCACAGATACGCAGTATTTT. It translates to CSACPSTDTQYF.

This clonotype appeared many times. CDR3 residues: CSARVASGGLSYNEQFF. The DNA for the CDR3 is TGCAGTGCTAGAGTGGCTAGCGGGGGTTTGTCCTACAATGAGCAGTTCTTC. The chain uses TRBV20-1 and TRBJ2-1; 10 positions match TRBD2. Germline CDR1 reads DFQATT; CDR2 reads SNEGSKA (reference sequence). CDR3 length: 17 amino acids. V shed 1 base, J shed 1 base, and the junction held 7 bases outside the gene matches.

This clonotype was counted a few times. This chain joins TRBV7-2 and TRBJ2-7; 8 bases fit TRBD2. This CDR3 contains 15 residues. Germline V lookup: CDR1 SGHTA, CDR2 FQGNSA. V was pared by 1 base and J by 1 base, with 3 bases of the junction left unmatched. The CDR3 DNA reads TGTGCCAGCAGCTTAGAAGGGACTAGATCCTACGAGCAGTACTTC. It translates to CASSLEGTRSYEQYF.

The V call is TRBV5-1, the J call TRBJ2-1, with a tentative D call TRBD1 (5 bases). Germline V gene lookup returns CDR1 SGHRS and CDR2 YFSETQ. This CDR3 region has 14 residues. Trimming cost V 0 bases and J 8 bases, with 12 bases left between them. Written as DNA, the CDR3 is TGCGCCAGCAGCTTGGCCTGGGGCAGCCATGAGCAGTTCTTC. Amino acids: CASSLAWGSHEQFF.

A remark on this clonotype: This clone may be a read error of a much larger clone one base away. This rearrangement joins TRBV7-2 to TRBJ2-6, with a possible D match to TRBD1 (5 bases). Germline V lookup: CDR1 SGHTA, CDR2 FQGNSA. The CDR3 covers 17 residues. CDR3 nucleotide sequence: TGTGCCAGCAGCTTAACAGGAATTTCATCTGGGGCCAACGTCCTGAATTTC. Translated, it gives CASSLTGISSGANVLNF.

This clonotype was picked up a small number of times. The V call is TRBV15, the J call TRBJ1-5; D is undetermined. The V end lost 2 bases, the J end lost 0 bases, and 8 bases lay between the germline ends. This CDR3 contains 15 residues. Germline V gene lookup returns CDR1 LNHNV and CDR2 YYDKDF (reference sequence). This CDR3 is CATSRLRASNQPQHF. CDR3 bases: TGTGCCACCAGCAGATTACGAGCTAGCAATCAGCCCCAGCATTTT.

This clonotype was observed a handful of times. CDR3 DNA: TGTGCCACCAGTGACCAGCAGCGGGAGACGATCACAGATACGCAGTATTTT. It yields the protein CATSDQQRETITDTQYF. The chain is built from TRBV24-1 and TRBJ2-3; 8 bases map to TRBD2. CDR1 is KGHDR, CDR2 SFDVKD, per germline. V was pared by 4 bases and J by 2 bases, with 10 bases of the junction left unmatched. The CDR3 is 17 amino acids.

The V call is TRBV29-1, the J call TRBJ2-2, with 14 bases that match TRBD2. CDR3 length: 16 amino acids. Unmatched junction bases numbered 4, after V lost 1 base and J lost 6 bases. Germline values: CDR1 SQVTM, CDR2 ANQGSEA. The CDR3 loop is CSVEAMGLAGAGELFF. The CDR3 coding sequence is TGCAGCGTTGAAGCCATGGGACTAGCGGGAGCCGGGGAGCTGTTTTTT.

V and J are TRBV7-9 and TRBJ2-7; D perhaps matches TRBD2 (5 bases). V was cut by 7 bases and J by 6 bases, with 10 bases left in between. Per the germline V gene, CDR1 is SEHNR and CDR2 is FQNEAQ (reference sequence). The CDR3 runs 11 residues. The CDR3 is CASTEDSEQYF. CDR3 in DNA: TGTGCCAGCACCGAGGACTCCGAGCAGTACTTC.

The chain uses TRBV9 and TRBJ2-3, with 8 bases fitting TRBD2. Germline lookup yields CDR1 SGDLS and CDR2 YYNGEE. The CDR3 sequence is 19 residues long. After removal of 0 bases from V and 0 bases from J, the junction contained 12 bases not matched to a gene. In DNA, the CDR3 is TGTGCCAGCAGCGTAGACCCCTGGGGCGGGAGGTCTAGCACAGATACGCAGTATTTT. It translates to CASSVDPWGGRSSTDTQYF.

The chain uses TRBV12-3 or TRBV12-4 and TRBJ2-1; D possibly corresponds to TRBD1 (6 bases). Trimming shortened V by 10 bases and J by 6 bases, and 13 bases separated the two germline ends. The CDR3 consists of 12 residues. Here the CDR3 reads CANTRGSNEQFF. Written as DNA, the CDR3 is TGTGCCAACACCAGGGGCTCCAATGAGCAGTTCTTC.

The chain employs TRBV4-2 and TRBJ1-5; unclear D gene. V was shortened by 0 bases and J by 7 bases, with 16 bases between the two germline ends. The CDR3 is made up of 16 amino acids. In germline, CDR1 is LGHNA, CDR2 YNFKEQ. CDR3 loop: CASSQDRLAVAQPQHF. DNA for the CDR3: TGTGCCAGCAGCCAAGATAGGTTGGCAGTAGCCCAGCCCCAGCATTTT.